The clone carrying this T cell receptor beta chain has just a few counts. The target antigen is unknown. Germline values: CDR1 SGHTA, CDR2 FQGTGA. There are 15 residues in the CDR3. V was clipped by 5 bases and J by 1 base; unmatched bases: 5. This entry is derived from a study of early T cells in non-severe SARS-CoV-2 infection. Study as a whole: Chains were not paired, and sequencing was done on bulk RNA from unsorted whole blood.

The library protocol tagged individual cDNA molecules with unique molecular identifiers. TCRdb passed the 5' RACE reads through MiXCR, listing each CDR3 protein once. This table has some 80,000 distinct CDR3 sequences, 10% to 15% appearing once. Findings of the study overall: Anti-spike CD8 responses were favored by VDJdb matching, which missed private and CD4 specificities.

The specimen sequenced was whole blood. This TCR came from an adult who was a healthcare worker with PCR-confirmed SARS-CoV-2 infection or an uninfected control (not recorded which). The chain carries TRBV7-3 and TRBJ2-5, with 9 bases lining up with TRBD2. CDR3 nucleotide sequence: TGTGCCAGCAGCCCCGGGACTAGCCCCCAAGAGACCCAGTACTTC. Residues: CASSPGTSPQETQYF.